Below are 6 T cell receptor beta chains sequenced from a single sample in a study of blood T cells in healthy people across ages. A J-beta primer mix and a sample-barcoded 5' primer were used in a second PCR of roughly 6 to 12 cycles. TCRdb re-derived calls from the 5' RACE reads in MiXCR, one entry per CDR3 protein. In the table there are 2 million or so distinct CDR3 sequences, around half of which are singletons. The sample taken for sequencing was blood. Source of these receptors: a woman aged 35 to 49 in good health.

J is TRBJ2-5 and V is TRBV5-1; D is perhaps TRBD2 (5 bases). The CDR3 is 15 residues long. Trimming stripped 5 bases from V and 2 bases from J, with 16 bases between. The V gene's germline CDR1 is SGHRS and CDR2 YFSETQ. CDR3 loop: CASSPDAGLQETQYF. The CDR3 DNA is TGCGCCAGCAGTCCGGATGCCGGACTTCAAGAGACCCAGTACTTC.

The table lists this clonotype with a few counts. The J gene is TRBJ2-5, the V gene TRBV29-1, with D perhaps TRBD1 (6 bases). The CDR3 loop spans 14 amino acids. Trimming removed 6 bases from V and 2 bases from J, with 16 bases in between. Germline V gene data show CDR1 as SQVTM and CDR2 as ANQGSEA. CDR3 sequence reads: CSVLSPGEQETQYF. The CDR3 DNA sequence: TGCAGCGTACTGTCCCCAGGGGAGCAAGAGACCCAGTACTTC.

The rearrangement links TRBV7-2 to TRBJ2-5, with a tentative D call TRBD2 (6 bases). The CDR3 totals 12 residues. Per the germline V gene, CDR1 is SGHTA and CDR2 is FQGNSA. The V end lost 4 bases, the J end lost 10 bases, and 13 bases lay between the germline ends. CDR3 sequence: CASSYQEGLQYF. The CDR3 region has the DNA TGTGCCAGCAGCTATCAGGAGGGGCTCCAGTACTTC.

At least ten counts were recorded for this clonotype. The genes are TRBV4-2 and TRBJ1-2; perhaps TRBD1 as D (5 bases). The CDR3 is 14 residues long. The V gene's germline CDR1 is LGHNA and CDR2 YNFKEQ. V gave up 7 bases and J gave up 1 base, with 13 bases separating them. The CDR3 is CASNQGGNNYGYTF. DNA of the CDR3: TGTGCCAGCAACCAGGGTGGGAATAACTATGGCTACACCTTC.

This clonotype occurred a few times. The V and J genes are TRBV10-3 and TRBJ2-4, with D perhaps TRBD2 (6 bases). Deletions cut 7 bases from V and 0 bases from J, with 10 bases between. The germline CDR1 and CDR2 sequences are ENHRY and SYGVKD. This CDR3 spans 14 amino acids. CDR3 protein: CAITVAVAKNIQYF. In DNA form, the CDR3 reads TGTGCCATCACAGTAGCGGTAGCCAAAAACATTCAGTACTTC.

The chain recombines TRBV29-1 with TRBJ2-1; D uncertain. Germline lookup yields CDR1 SQVTM and CDR2 ANQGSEA. V gave up 3 bases and J gave up 10 bases, with 10 bases separating them. The CDR3 is made up of 11 amino acids. This CDR3 reads CSVDWALEQFF. The CDR3 coding sequence is TGCAGCGTTGATTGGGCTTTGGAGCAGTTCTTC.